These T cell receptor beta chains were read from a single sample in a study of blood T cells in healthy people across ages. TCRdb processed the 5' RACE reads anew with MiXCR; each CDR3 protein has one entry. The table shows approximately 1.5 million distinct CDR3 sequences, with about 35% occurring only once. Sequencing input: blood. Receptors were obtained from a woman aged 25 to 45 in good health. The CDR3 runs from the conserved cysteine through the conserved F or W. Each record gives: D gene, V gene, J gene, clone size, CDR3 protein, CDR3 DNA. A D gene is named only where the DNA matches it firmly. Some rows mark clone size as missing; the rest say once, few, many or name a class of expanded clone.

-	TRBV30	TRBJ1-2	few	CAWRVDRANYGYTF	TGTGCCTGGAGAGTGGACAGAGCTAACTATGGCTACACCTTC
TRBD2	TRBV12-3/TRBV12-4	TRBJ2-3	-	CASSAGDAQYF	TGTGCCAGCAGTGCGGGAGATGCGCAGTATTTT
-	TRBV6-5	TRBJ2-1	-	CASSQHPTRAEQFF	TGTGCCAGCAGTCAACACCCAACACGGGCTGAGCAGTTCTTC
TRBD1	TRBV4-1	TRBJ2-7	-	CASSQAPGQGYEQYF	TGCGCCAGCAGCCAGGCCCCGGGACAGGGATACGAGCAGTACTTC
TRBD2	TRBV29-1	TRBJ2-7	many	CSVVLAGGEQYF	TGCAGCGTTGTTCTAGCGGGAGGCGAGCAGTACTTC
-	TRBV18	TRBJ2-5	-	CASTGTDQETQYF	TGTGCCAGCACCGGGACTGACCAAGAGACCCAGTACTTC
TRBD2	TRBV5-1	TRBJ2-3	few	CASSLGLEGSTDTQYF	TGCGCCAGCAGCCTCGGACTAGAAGGTAGCACAGATACGCAGTATTTT
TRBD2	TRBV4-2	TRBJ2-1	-	CASSASGRVDNEQFF	TGTGCCAGCAGCGCTTCCGGGAGGGTAGACAATGAGCAGTTCTTC
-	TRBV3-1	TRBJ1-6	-	CASSQGQFVRSPLHF	TGTGCCAGCAGCCAAGGACAGTTTGTTCGATCACCCCTCCACTTT
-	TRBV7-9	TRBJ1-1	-	CASSLGGWAEAFF	TGTGCCAGCAGCTTGGGGGGGTGGGCTGAAGCTTTCTTT
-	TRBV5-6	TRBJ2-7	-	CASSLKGLKDEQYF	TGTGCCAGCAGCTTAAAAGGTCTTAAAGACGAGCAGTACTTC
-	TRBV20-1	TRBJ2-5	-	CSARDSTRGEQYF	TGCAGTGCTAGGGATAGTACTAGGGGGGAGCAGTACTTC
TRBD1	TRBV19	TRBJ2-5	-	CASSLGPSGTVFGAYQETQYF	TGTGCCAGTAGTCTCGGACCCTCCGGGACAGTTTTTGGGGCCTACCAAGAGACCCAGTACTTC
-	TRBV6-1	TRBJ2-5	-	CAGSQSATQYF	TGTGCCGGCAGTCAGTCGGCGACCCAGTACTTC
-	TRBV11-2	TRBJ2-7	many	CASSPAMNEQYF	TGTGCCAGCAGCCCCGCAATGAACGAGCAGTACTTC
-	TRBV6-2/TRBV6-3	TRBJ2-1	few	CASSYTRGGPNNEQFF	TGTGCCAGCAGTTACACCCGAGGGGGGCCGAACAATGAGCAGTTCTTC
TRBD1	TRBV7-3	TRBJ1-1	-	CASSPSGGTGTTEAFF	TGTGCCAGCAGCCCCAGCGGCGGGACAGGGACCACTGAAGCTTTCTTT
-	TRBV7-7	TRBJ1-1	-	CASSLEALSTEAFF	TGTGCCAGCAGCTTAGAAGCCCTCTCCACTGAAGCTTTCTTT
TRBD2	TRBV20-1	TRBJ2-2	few	CSAERGANTGELFF	TGCAGTGCCGAGCGGGGGGCAAACACCGGGGAGCTGTTTTTT
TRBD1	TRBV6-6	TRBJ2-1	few	CASSKTGGVYNEQFF	TGTGCCAGCAGTAAAACAGGGGGCGTCTACAATGAGCAGTTCTTC
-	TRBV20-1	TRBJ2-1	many	CSARGGRSYNEQFF	TGCAGTGCTAGAGGGGGCAGATCCTACAATGAGCAGTTCTTC
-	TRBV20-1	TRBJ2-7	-	CSARASEQYF	TGCAGTGCTAGGGCTAGTGAGCAGTACTTC
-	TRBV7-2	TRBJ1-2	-	CASSLDQWGYGYTF	TGTGCCAGCAGCTTAGACCAGTGGGGCTATGGCTACACCTTC
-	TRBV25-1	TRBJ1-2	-	CASGAREISGYTF	TGTGCCAGCGGTGCCAGGGAGATTAGCGGCTACACCTTC
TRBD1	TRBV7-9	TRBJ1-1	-	CASSWGQKNTEAFF	TGTGCCAGCAGCTGGGGACAGAAGAACACTGAAGCTTTCTTT
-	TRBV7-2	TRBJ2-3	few	CASSHGSGTDTQYF	TGTGCCAGCAGTCACGGGTCGGGCACAGATACGCAGTATTTT
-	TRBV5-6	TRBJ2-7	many	CASSSQSSYEQYF	TGTGCCAGCAGCTCCCAGAGCTCCTACGAGCAGTACTTC
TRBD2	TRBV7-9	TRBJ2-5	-	CASRTGGREETQYF	TGTGCCAGCAGGACGGGGGGGCGCGAAGAGACCCAGTACTTC
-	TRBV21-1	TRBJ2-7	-	CASSKEAQGIYEQYF	TGTGCCAGCAGCAAGGAGGCACAGGGTATCTACGAGCAGTACTTC
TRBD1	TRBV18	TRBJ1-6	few	CASSPPGQNNSPLHF	TGTGCCAGCTCACCACCGGGACAGAATAATTCACCCCTCCACTTT
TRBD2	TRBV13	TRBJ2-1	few	CASSLGLAVSNEQFF	TGTGCCAGCAGCTTAGGCCTAGCGGTTTCGAATGAGCAGTTCTTC